This record looks at one T cell receptor (beta chain) sequence and its context. This specimen comes from a study of shared clonotypes between healthy human individuals. Germline-derived CDR1 and CDR2 are SGHTA and FQGNSA. The CDR3 totals 15 residues. The V and J ends lost 0 bases and 3 bases respectively, with 8 bases between them. Sequencing used immunoSEQ multiplex PCR; TCRdb keeps in-frame clones, though not all of them. The sample lists roughly 2,500,000 clones, more than 85% occurring once. Each sample came from a Caucasian adult donor living in Nashville, Tennessee. The chain is built from TRBV7-2 and TRBJ2-2; maybe TRBD1 (5 bases). The sequenced sample consisted of naive CD4+ T cells from PBMCs. Subset reported: CD45RA+ positively selected. This sequence originates from a man aged 18 to 29 in good health. Some clones in this sample may be carry-over from other donors' samples. As DNA, the CDR3 is TGTGCCAGCAGCTTAGCAGCAGGGCACACCGGGGAGCTGTTTTTT. Protein sequence: CASSLAAGHTGELFF. The whole variable domain, remainder taken from reference TRBV7-2 and TRBJ2-2, is GAGVSQSPSNKVTEKGKDVELRCDPISGHTALYWYRQSLGQGLEFLIYFQGNSAPDKSGLPSDRFSAERTGGSVSTLTIQRTQQEDSAVYLCASSLAAGHTGELFFGEGSRLTVL.